This T cell receptor beta chain came from a study of CD4 and CD8 cells across lung adenocarcinoma regions (dated by TCRdb to 2017 to 2018). Some background on the complete study: The study compared tumor centers with tumor margins to examine intratumor heterogeneity of the T cell receptor repertoire.

This clonotype is a singleton in its sample. The target of this receptor is not known. Base qualities are not recorded, but no much larger clone differs from it by a single base. Evidence from one read is weak. The donors were patients who had localized lung adenocarcinoma, which is a subtype of non-small cell lung cancer. Samples were obtained from the margins of localized lung adenocarcinomas. For TCR repertoire analysis, CD4+ T cells from tumor tissue were profiled apart from CD8+ T cells. CDR1 is given as MGHRA and CDR2 as YSYEKL, both from the germline V gene. The CDR3 holds 17 amino acids from the cysteine to the phenylalanine. The sequence is cut down to CDR3 DNA, 51 bases in frame from base 1. Trimming takes 4 bases off V and 7 bases off J; junction bases not matched to a gene: 9. Library construction relied on PCR. Sequenced on a HiSeq X Ten. TCRdb passed the public sequencing reads through fastp at Q25 and MiXCR, retaining productive beta sequences. Each CDR3 protein gets just one entry, which takes the most common genes and DNA from the rows behind it. In this sample the table shows about 3,700 distinct CDR3 sequences, about 61% of which occur a single time. Of the sample, around 19% is held by the ten largest clones.

The sample comprised CD4+ T cells from the margin of a lung tumor. Per the publication, the cell subset or site label means: tumor margin region. This TCR came from a male donor with lung adenocarcinoma. The CD4 and CD8 labels of this study may be unreliable. The chain joins TRBV4-1 to TRBJ2-4; TRBD2 aligns with 14 central bases. The encoded CDR3 is CASSPTGTSGSGNIQYF. At the DNA level, the sequence is TGCGCCAGCAGCCCTACCGGGACTAGCGGGAGTGGGAACATTCAGTACTTC.